The sequence of this T cell receptor beta chain was determined in a study of shared clonotypes between healthy human individuals. This clone was observed at least ten times. The CDR3 loop spans 14 amino acids. Germline-derived CDR1 and CDR2 are SGDLS and YYNGEE. V was clipped by 0 bases and J by 4 bases, with 9 bases between them. Data came from immunoSEQ multiplex PCR; TCRdb stores just in-frame clones and leaves some out. The table includes over a million clones, approximately 80% detected once. The sequence derives from a man in his late teens or twenties in good health. Some clones in this sample may be carry-over from other donors' samples. The chain employs TRBV9 and TRBJ2-3; D call uncertain. The sample was memory CD4+ T cells from PBMCs. The subset here: CD45RA-negative fraction. CDR3 residues: CASSVARSPDTQYF. Here the CDR3 DNA reads TGTGCCAGCAGCGTAGCTAGGTCCCCAGATACGCAGTATTTT.